This T cell receptor (beta chain) was recovered during a study of shared clonotypes between healthy human individuals. Concerning this clone itself: What it recognizes is unknown.

Only CD45RO-negative cells positively selected for CCR7 counted as naive CD8 cells, so terminally differentiated effector memory CD45RA+ cells were excluded. In the authors' workflow: ImmunoSEQ only sent back junction sequences with no quality scores, so filtering was done differently. Method: immunoSEQ multiplex PCR; TCRdb's copy keeps in-frame clones and lacks some. V, J and clone size reflect that table, while D and trimming were determined from the DNA. The sample gives around 550,000 clones, approximately 95% of which show up once; over 0.09% is in the top ten. General study findings and limits: Rarefaction showed that sequencing of sorted subsets was incomplete (despite large depth). Across four donors, naive CD4 shared about 5%, naive CD8 about 3.2%, memory CD4 approximately 2.5%, memory CD8 over 0.3%. Investigators expected sequencing depth to affect clonotype sharing among donors.

CDR1 and CDR2 from the germline V gene are SGHDT and YYEEEE. The CDR3 runs 13 residues. V was cut by 4 bases and J by 3 bases, with 10 bases left in between. This receptor was obtained from a woman aged 25 to 39 in good health. Sequences were obtained from naive CD8+ T cells sorted from blood. The chain couples TRBV5-6 to TRBJ2-5; the D gene could be TRBD1 or TRBD2 (5 bases each). The CDR3 spells CASSGDLEETQYF. The CDR3 bases are TGTGCCAGCAGCGGGGACCTCGAAGAGACCCAGTACTTC.